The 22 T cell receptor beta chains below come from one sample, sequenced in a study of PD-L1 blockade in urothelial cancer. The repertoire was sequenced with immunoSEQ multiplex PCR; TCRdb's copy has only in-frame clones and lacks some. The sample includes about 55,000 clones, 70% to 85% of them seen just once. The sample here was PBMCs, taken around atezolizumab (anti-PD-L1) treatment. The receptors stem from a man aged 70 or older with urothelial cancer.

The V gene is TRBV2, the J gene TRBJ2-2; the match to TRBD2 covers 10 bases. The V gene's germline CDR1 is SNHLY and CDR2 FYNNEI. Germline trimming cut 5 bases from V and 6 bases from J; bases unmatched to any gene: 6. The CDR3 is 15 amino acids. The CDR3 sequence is CASSPEGLASGELFF. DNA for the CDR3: TGTGCCAGCAGTCCCGAGGGACTAGCGTCCGGGGAGCTGTTTTTT. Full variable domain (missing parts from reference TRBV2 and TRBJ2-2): EPEVTQTPSHQVTQMGQEVILRCVPISNHLYFYWYRQILGQKVEFLVSFYNNEISEKSEIFDDQFSVERPDGSNFTLKIRSTKLEDSAMYFCASSPEGLASGELFFGEGSRLTVL.

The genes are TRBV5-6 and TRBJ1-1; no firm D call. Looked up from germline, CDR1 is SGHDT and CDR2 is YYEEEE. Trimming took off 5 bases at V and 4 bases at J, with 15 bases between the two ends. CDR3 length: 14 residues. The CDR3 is CASSTKVRGTEAFF. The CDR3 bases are TGTGCCAGCAGTACCAAGGTAAGAGGCACTGAAGCTTTCTTT.

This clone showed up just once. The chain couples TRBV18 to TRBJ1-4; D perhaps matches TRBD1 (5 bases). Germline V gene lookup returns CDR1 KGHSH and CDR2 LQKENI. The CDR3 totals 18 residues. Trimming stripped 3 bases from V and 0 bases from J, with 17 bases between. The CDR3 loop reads CASSPSEGRHPTNEKLFF. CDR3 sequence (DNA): TGTGCCAGCTCACCCTCGGAGGGGCGCCATCCAACTAATGAAAAACTGTTTTTT.

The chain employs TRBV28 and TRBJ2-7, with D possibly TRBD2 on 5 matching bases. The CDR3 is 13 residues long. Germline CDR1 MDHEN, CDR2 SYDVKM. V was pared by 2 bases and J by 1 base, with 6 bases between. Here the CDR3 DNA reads TGTGCCAGCAGTTTAGAGGGATCCTACGAGCAGTACTTC. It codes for CASSLEGSYEQYF.

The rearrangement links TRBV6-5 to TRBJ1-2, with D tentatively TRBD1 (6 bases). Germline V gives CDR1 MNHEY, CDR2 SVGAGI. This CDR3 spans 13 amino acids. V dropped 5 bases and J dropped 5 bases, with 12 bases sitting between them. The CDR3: CASSNTGPYGYTF. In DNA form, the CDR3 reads TGTGCCAGCAGTAACACAGGGCCGTATGGCTACACCTTC.

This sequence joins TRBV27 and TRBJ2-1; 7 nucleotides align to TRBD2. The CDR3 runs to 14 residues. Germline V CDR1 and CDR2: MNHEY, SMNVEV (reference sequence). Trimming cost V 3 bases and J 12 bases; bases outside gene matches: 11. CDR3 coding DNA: TGTGCCAGCAGTTTCAGGGCTCGGGGGGATGGGCAGTTCTTC. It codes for CASSFRARGDGQFF.

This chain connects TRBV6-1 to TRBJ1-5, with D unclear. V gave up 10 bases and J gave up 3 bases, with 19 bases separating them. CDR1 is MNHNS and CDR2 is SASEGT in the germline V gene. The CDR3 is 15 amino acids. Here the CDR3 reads CATSRVTNANQPQHF. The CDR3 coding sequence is TGTGCCACCTCACGCGTTACTAACGCCAATCAGCCCCAGCATTTT.

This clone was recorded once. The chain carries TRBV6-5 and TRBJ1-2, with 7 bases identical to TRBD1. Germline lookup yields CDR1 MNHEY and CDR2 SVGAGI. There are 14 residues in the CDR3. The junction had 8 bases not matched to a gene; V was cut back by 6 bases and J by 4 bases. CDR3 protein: CASRSGRGIYGYTF. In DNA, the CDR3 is TGTGCCAGCAGGTCTGGCAGGGGGATCTATGGCTACACCTTC.

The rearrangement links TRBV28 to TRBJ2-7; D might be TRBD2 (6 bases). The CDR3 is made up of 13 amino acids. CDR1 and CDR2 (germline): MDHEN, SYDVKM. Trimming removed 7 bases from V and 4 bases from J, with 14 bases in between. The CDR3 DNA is TGTGCCAGCACCCGGGCGGGAAAGTACGAGCAGTACTTC. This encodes CASTRAGKYEQYF.

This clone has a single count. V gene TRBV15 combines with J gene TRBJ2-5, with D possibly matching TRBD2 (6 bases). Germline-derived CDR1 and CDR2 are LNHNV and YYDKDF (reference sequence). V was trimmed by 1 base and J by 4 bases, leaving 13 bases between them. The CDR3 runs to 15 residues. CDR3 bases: TGTGCCACCAGCAGAGGCAAGGGAGGCGCAGAGACCCAGTACTTC. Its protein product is CATSRGKGGAETQYF.

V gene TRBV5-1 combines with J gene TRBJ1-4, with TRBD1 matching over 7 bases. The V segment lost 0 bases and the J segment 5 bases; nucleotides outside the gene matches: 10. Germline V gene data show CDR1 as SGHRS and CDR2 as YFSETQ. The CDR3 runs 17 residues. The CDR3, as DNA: TGCGCCAGCAGCTTGGGTTTATCCGGACAGGAAAATGAAAAACTGTTTTTT. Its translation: CASSLGLSGQENEKLFF.

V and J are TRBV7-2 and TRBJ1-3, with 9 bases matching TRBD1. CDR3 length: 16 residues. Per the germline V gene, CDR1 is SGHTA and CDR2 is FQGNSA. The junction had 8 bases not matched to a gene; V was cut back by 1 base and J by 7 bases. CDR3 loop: CASSLGGQGRGNTIYF. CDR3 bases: TGTGCCAGCAGCTTAGGGGGACAGGGTCGAGGGAACACCATATATTTT.

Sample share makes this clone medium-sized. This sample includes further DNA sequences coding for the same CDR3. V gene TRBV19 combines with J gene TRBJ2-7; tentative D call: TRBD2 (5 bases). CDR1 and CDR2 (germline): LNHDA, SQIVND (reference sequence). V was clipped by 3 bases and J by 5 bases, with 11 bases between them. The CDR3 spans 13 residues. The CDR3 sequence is CASSIADGDEQYF. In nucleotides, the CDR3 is TGTGCCAGTAGTATCGCGGACGGGGACGAGCAGTACTTC.

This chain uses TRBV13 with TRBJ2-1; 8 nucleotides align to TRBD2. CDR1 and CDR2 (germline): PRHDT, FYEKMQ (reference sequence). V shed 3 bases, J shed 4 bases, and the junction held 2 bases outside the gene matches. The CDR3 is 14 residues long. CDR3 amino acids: CASSFSGGYNEQFF. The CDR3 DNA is TGTGCCAGCAGCTTCTCGGGGGGGTACAATGAGCAGTTCTTC.

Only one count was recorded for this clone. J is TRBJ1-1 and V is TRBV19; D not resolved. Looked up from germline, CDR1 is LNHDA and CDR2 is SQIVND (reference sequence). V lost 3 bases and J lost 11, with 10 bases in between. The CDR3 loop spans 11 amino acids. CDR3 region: CASSIRSEAFF. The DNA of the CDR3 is TGTGCCAGTAGTATCCGGTCCGAGGCTTTCTTT.

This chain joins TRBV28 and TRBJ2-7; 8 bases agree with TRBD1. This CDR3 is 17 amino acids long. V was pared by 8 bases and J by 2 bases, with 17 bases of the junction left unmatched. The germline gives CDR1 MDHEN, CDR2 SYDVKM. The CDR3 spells CASSPLAGGYRTYEQYF. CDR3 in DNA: TGTGCCAGCTCACCCCTGGCAGGGGGCTATCGAACCTACGAGCAGTACTTC.

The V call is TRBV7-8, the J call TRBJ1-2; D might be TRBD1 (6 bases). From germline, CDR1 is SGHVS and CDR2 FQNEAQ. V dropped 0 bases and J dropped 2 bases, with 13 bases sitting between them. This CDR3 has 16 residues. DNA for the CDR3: TGTGCCAGCAGCTTAGCCCTTACAGGGCGGAACTATGGCTACACCTTC. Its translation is CASSLALTGRNYGYTF.

The CDR3 region is CASSTGILYEQYF. Here the CDR3 DNA reads TGTGCCAGTAGTACAGGTATACTGTACGAGCAGTACTTC. This sequence joins TRBV19 and TRBJ2-7; D is unclear. The germline CDR1 and CDR2 sequences are LNHDA and SQIVND (reference sequence). The CDR3 contains 13 residues. The V end was cut by 4 bases, the J end by 4 bases, with 11 bases between.

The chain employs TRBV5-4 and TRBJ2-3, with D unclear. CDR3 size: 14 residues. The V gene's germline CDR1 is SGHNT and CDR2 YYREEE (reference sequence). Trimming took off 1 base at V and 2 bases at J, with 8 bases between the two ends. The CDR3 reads CASSLYLVTDTQYF. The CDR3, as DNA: TGTGCCAGCAGCTTGTATCTAGTCACAGATACGCAGTATTTT.

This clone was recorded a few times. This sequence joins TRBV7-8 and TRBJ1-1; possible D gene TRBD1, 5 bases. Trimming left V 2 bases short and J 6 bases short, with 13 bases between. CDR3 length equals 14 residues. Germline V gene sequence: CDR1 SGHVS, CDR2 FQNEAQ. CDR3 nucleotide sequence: TGTGCCAGCAGCTTACAGGGTGTCGGGCCTGAAGCTTTCTTT. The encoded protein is CASSLQGVGPEAFF.

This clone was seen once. The CDR3 bases are TGTGCCAGCTCACCCCGATCAAATCGGTTACAAGAGACCCAGTACTTC. It encodes CASSPRSNRLQETQYF. This sequence joins TRBV18 and TRBJ2-5; the D is unclear. Trimming removed 3 bases from V and 2 bases from J, with 16 bases in between. This CDR3 has 16 residues. CDR1 is KGHSH and CDR2 is LQKENI in the germline V gene. The full variable domain, its missing parts supplied by reference TRBV18 and TRBJ2-5, is NAGVMQNPRHLVRRRGQEARLRCSPMKGHSHVYWYRQLPEEGLKFMVYLQKENIIDESGMPKERFSAEFPKEGPSILRIQQVVRGDSAAYFCASSPRSNRLQETQYFGPGTRLLVL.

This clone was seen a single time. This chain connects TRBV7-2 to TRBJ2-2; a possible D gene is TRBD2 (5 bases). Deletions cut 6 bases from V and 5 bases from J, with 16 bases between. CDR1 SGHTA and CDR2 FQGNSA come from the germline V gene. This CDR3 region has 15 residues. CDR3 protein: CASSSGSGRTGELFF. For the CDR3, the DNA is TGTGCCAGCAGTTCGGGGAGCGGACGAACCGGGGAGCTGTTTTTT.